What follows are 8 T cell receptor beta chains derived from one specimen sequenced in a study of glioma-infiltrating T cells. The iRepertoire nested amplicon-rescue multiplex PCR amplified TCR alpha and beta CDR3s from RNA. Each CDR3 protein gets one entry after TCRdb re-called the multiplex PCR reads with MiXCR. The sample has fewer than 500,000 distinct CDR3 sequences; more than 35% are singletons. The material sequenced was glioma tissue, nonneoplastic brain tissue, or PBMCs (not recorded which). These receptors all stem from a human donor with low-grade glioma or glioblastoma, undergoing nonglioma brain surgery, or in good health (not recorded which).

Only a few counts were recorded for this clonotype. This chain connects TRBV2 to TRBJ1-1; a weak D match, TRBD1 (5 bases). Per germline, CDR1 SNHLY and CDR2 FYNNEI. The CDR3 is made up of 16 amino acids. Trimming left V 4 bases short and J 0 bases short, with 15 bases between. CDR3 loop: CASSGEGAAMNTEAFF. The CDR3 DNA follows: TGTGCCAGCAGTGGAGAAGGGGCAGCAATGAACACTGAAGCTTTCTTT.

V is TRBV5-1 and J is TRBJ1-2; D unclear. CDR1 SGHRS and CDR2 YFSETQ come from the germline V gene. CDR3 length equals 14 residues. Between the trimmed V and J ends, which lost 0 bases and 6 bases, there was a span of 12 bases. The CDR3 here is CASSLGKATDGYTF. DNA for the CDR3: TGCGCCAGCAGCTTGGGTAAGGCCACGGATGGCTACACCTTC.

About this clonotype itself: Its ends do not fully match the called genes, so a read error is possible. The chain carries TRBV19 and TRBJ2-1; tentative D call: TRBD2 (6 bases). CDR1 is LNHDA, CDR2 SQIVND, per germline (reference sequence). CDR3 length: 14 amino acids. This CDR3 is CASSLANSYNDQFF. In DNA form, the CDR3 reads TGTGCCAGTAGTCTAGCGAACTCCTACAATGACCAGTTCTTC.

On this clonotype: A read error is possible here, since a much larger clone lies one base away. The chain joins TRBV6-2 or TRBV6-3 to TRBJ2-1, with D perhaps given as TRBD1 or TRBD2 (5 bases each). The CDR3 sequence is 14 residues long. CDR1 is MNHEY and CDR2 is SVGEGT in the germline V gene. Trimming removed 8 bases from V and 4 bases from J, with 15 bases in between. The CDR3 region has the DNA TGTGCCAGCCAACCAGCCGGGACGTACAATGAGCAGTTCTTC. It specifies CASQPAGTYNEQFF.

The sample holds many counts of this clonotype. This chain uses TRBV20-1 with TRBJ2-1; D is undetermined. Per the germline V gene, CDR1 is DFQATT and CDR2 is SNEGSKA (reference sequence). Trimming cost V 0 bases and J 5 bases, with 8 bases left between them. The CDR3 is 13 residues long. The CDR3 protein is CSAREVLDNEQFF. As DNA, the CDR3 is TGCAGTGCTAGAGAGGTCCTCGACAATGAGCAGTTCTTC.

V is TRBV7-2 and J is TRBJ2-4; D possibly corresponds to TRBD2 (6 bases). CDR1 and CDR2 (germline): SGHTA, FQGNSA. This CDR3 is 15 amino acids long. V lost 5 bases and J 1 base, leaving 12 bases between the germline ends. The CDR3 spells CASSRRAGAKNIQYF. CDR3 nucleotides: TGTGCCAGCAGCCGGAGGGCTGGGGCCAAAAACATTCAGTACTTC.

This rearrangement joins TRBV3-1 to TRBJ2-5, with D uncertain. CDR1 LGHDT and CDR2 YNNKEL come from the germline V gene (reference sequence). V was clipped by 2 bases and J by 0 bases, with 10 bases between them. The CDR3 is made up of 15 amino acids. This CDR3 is CASSQRSPYQETQYF. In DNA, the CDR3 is TGTGCCAGCAGCCAACGGTCCCCGTACCAAGAGACCCAGTACTTC.

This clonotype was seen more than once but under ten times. The DNA for the CDR3 is TGTGCCAGCAGTTCCCCCAGACTAAATGAGCAGTTCTTC. Translating it yields CASSSPRLNEQFF. The rearrangement joins TRBV6-2 or TRBV6-3 to TRBJ2-1; TRBD2 might be the D (5 bases). V gave up 4 bases and J gave up 7 bases, with 11 bases separating them. The CDR3 loop spans 13 amino acids. Looked up from germline, CDR1 is MNHEY and CDR2 is SVGEGT.